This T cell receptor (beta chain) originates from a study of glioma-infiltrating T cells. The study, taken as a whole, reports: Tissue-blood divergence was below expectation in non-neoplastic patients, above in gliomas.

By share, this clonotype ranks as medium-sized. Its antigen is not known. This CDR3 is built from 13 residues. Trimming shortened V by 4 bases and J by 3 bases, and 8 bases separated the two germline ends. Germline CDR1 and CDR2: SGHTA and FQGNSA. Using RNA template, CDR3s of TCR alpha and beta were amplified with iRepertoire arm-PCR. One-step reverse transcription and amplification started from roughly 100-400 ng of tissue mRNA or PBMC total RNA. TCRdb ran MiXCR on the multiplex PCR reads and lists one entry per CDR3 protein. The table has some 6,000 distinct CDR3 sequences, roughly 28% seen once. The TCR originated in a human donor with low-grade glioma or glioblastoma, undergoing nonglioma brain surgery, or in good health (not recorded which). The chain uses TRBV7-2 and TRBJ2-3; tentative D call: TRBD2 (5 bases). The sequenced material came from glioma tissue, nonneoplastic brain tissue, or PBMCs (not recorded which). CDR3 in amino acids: CASSSRTTDTQYF. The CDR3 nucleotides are TGTGCCAGCAGCTCCCGGACTACAGATACGCAGTATTTT.